One T cell receptor beta chain is described in this entry. Its antigen is not known. This record comes from a study of cytomegalovirus exposure and HLA in healthy donors. Study-wide results and limits: Confirmation was obtained in vitro that three CMV-associated chains are specific for CMV antigens.

Unmatched junction bases numbered 14, after V lost 2 bases and J lost 4 bases. This CDR3 comprises 18 residues. Germline V CDR1 and CDR2: SGHTA, FQGTGA. It was with 60 Vbeta and 13 Jbeta primers that the PCR ran. Study processing details: Approximately 73 million unique TCR beta chains, 10 million to 14 million shared, were counted in a later analysis. The assay was immunoSEQ multiplex PCR, and TCRdb's table has in-frame clones only and misses some. The V and J calls and clone size are taken from that table; D and trimming were inferred from the DNA. The sample contains approximately 190,000 clones, approximately 84% of which appear only once.

Sequenced: PBMCs. This sequence joins TRBV7-3 and TRBJ2-7, with 10 bases aligning to TRBD2. This clonotype was obtained from a woman in her 50s in good health and CMV-seropositive. This CDR3 is CASSLSPPGLAGAYEQYF. DNA for the CDR3: TGTGCCAGCAGCTTATCCCCGCCTGGGCTAGCGGGGGCTTACGAGCAGTACTTC. Based on the CDR3 plus reference TRBV7-3 and TRBJ2-7, the full variable domain is GAGVSQTPSNKVTEKGKYVELRCDPISGHTALYWYRQSLGQGPEFLIYFQGTGAADDSGLPNDRFFAVRPEGSVSTLKIQRTERGDSAVYLCASSLSPPGLAGAYEQYFGPGTRLTVT.